One sample yielded the 29 T cell receptor beta chains listed below, sequenced in a study of molecular identifiers for immune sequencing clone quantification. TCRdb analysed the PCR reads with MiXCR anew, one entry per CDR3 protein. The table includes around 82,000 distinct CDR3 sequences, roughly 19% detected once. Sequenced sample: naive CD8+ T cells from blood, with Jurkat cell RNA spiked in. Subset: FACS-sorted CD8+CD4-CCR7+CD45RA+ naive T cells. All receptors come from a human donor in good health. Some libraries in this study had Jurkat cell RNA spiked in.

Only a few counts were recorded for this clonotype. Just one base apart from a much larger clone, this may be a read error. The conserved final phenylalanine or tryptophan is absent from the CDR3, which likely points to a read error. This chain uses TRBV19 with TRBJ2-1; TRBD1 aligns across 9 bases. The CDR3 is 13 residues long. Germline V gene data show CDR1 as LNHDA and CDR2 as SQIVND (reference sequence). V shed 10 bases, J shed 6 bases, and the junction held 7 bases outside the gene matches. The CDR3 DNA follows: TGTGCCATCCGGACAGGGGCAGGCAATGAGCAGTTCTCC. This gives the protein CAIRTGAGNEQFS.

With respect to this clonotype: One base away lies a much larger clone, so this may be a sequencing read error. The V gene is TRBV12-3 or TRBV12-4, the J gene TRBJ2-6, with D possibly being TRBD2 (7 bases). The CDR3 has 12 residues. The CDR3 bases are TGTGCCAGCCGTGGGGGGGCCTACGTCCTGACTTTC. Amino acid sequence: CASRGGAYVLTF.

The chain has TRBV12-3 or TRBV12-4 and TRBJ1-2; TRBD1 might be the D (6 bases). V lost 4 bases and J 7 bases, leaving 13 bases between the germline ends. The CDR3 runs to 13 residues. CDR3 nucleotides: TGTGCCAGCAGTTATGGGACAATGGCTGGCTACACCTTC. The encoded protein is CASSYGTMAGYTF.

This clonotype turned up a few times. The chain joins TRBV12-3 or TRBV12-4 to TRBJ2-7, with D possibly matching TRBD2 (5 bases). V was trimmed by 5 bases and J by 6 bases, leaving 14 bases between them. The CDR3 has 13 amino acids. The CDR3 nucleotides read TGTGCCAGCAGTGGAGAGGGCCCGAGCGAGCAGTACTTC. It is translated as CASSGEGPSEQYF.

The rearrangement links TRBV11-2 to TRBJ1-5; TRBD1 aligns across 8 bases. The length of the CDR3 is 15 residues. Unmatched junction bases numbered 8, after V lost 5 bases and J lost 5 bases. Germline V gene data show CDR1 as SGHAT and CDR2 as FQNNGV. The DNA for the CDR3 is TGTGCCAGCAGCGCGTCGACAGGGGATTATCAGCCCCAGCATTTT. Translated, it gives CASSASTGDYQPQHF.

This clonotype was seen only a few times. The CDR3 DNA is TGCGCCAGCAGCAACGGGTTCGAGCAGTACTTC. This translates into CASSNGFEQYF. The chain uses TRBV4-3 and TRBJ2-7; D not resolved. V dropped 5 bases and J dropped 6 bases, with 8 bases sitting between them. The CDR3 extends over 11 amino acids. Looked up from germline, CDR1 is LGHNA and CDR2 is YSLEER.

This clonotype was detected many times. The chain uses TRBV12-3 or TRBV12-4 and TRBJ2-2, with 10 bases matching TRBD2. With 5 bases clipped from V and 7 bases from J, the junction kept 10 bases outside the gene matches. This CDR3 has 16 residues. CDR3 residues: CASSASAGGRGGELFF. The CDR3 nucleotides read TGTGCCAGCAGTGCTTCAGCGGGAGGGCGAGGCGGGGAGCTGTTTTTT.

This clonotype was seen many times. V gene TRBV24-1 combines with J gene TRBJ2-3; 10 positions agree with TRBD2. Germline loops: CDR1 KGHDR, CDR2 SFDVKD. V was clipped by 3 bases and J by 3 bases; unmatched bases: 8. This CDR3 region has 17 residues. CDR3 in DNA: TGTGCCACCAGTGATGAAACGACTAGCGGGCGGACAGATACGCAGTATTTT. It codes for CATSDETTSGRTDTQYF.

This clonotype was seen many times. V gene TRBV6-5 combines with J gene TRBJ1-1; D is perhaps TRBD1 (5 bases). From germline, CDR1 is MNHEY and CDR2 SVGAGI. The CDR3 consists of 14 residues. With 2 bases removed from V and 1 base from J, the gap between germline ends came to 8 bases. Here the CDR3 reads CASSYRGSNTEAFF. Written as DNA, the CDR3 is TGTGCCAGCAGTTACAGGGGCTCGAACACTGAAGCTTTCTTT.

At least ten counts were recorded for this clonotype. This rearrangement joins TRBV27 to TRBJ2-7; D gene ambiguous. The CDR3 consists of 13 residues. The germline V gene has CDR1 MNHEY and CDR2 SMNVEV (reference sequence). Trimming removed 6 bases at V and 1 base at J, with 10 bases between. In DNA, the CDR3 is TGTGCCAGCAGGAGCCTGGAATCCTACGAGCAGTACTTC. Translation gives CASRSLESYEQYF.

The table lists this clonotype with many counts. The chain has TRBV29-1 and TRBJ1-1, with D unclear. Between the trimmed V and J ends, which lost 3 bases and 0 bases, there was a span of 2 bases. The CDR3 runs 11 residues. Germline lookup yields CDR1 SQVTM and CDR2 ANQGSEA. The CDR3, as DNA: TGCAGCGTTGAGTTGAACACTGAAGCTTTCTTT. Protein product: CSVELNTEAFF.

This clonotype was seen ten or more times. The rearrangement joins TRBV29-1 to TRBJ2-3; 8 bases agree with TRBD2. The trim removed 3 bases at V and 0 bases at J, leaving 5 bases unmatched. Germline loops: CDR1 SQVTM, CDR2 ANQGSEA. This CDR3 contains 15 residues. CDR3: CSVEWLAGSTDTQYF. The CDR3 nucleotides read TGCAGCGTTGAGTGGCTAGCGGGCAGCACAGATACGCAGTATTTT.

This clonotype showed up many times. V and J are TRBV7-6 and TRBJ1-5, with D maybe TRBD1 (5 bases). Deletions cut 5 bases from V and 7 bases from J, with 15 bases between. Germline V gene lookup returns CDR1 SGHVS and CDR2 FNYEAQ. This CDR3 has 14 amino acids. The CDR3 protein is CASSPEGHGQPQHF. In nucleotides, the CDR3 is TGTGCCAGCAGCCCCGAGGGGCATGGCCAGCCCCAGCATTTT.

This clonotype showed up many times. This sequence joins TRBV11-3 and TRBJ2-1, with 9 positions matching TRBD2. V shed 5 bases and J 9 bases; nucleotides not matched to a gene: 2. This CDR3 is 12 amino acids long. The germline V gene has CDR1 SGHNT and CDR2 YENEEA. The CDR3 is CASSPSGVEQFF. Here the CDR3 DNA reads TGTGCCAGCAGCCCTAGCGGGGTTGAGCAGTTCTTC.

This clonotype has ten or more counts. The rearrangement joins TRBV20-1 to TRBJ2-7; 11 bases align to TRBD1. This CDR3 comprises 13 residues. Germline V gene data show CDR1 as DFQATT and CDR2 as SNEGSKA (reference sequence). The V gene end was trimmed by 6 bases and the J gene end by 3 bases; junction bases not matched to a gene: 4. The CDR3 spells CSAAGTGGYEQYF. CDR3 coding DNA: TGCAGTGCCGCCGGGACAGGGGGCTACGAGCAGTACTTC.

This clonotype was counted at least ten times. The chain uses TRBV19 and TRBJ2-1, with 8 bases matching TRBD2. Germline V gene sequence: CDR1 LNHDA, CDR2 SQIVND (reference sequence). J was trimmed by 0 bases and V by 5 bases; bases with no gene match: 3. This CDR3 spans 15 amino acids. The CDR3 loop is CASSGSGGSYNEQFF. The CDR3 DNA sequence: TGTGCCAGTAGTGGGAGCGGGGGCTCCTACAATGAGCAGTTCTTC.

This clonotype was seen at least ten times. J is TRBJ2-7 and V is TRBV19, with D perhaps assigned TRBD1 or TRBD2 (5 bases each). The CDR3 contains 14 residues. The ends were cut back, 6 bases at V and 0 bases at J, with 12 bases in the middle. Germline V gives CDR1 LNHDA, CDR2 SQIVND (reference sequence). CDR3 region: CASSPGTVSYEQYF. The CDR3 DNA follows: TGTGCCAGTAGCCCCGGGACGGTCTCCTACGAGCAGTACTTC.

By its share, this clonotype is medium-sized (0.01 to 0.1%). The chain carries TRBV5-6 and TRBJ2-3; D gene unclear. V was pared by 2 bases and J by 4 bases, with 2 bases between. The CDR3 has 11 amino acids. In germline, CDR1 is SGHDT, CDR2 YYEEEE. The CDR3 protein is CASSLADTQYF. DNA for the CDR3: TGTGCCAGCAGCTTAGCAGATACGCAGTATTTT. Drawing the rest from reference TRBV5-6 and TRBJ2-3, the complete variable domain is DAGVTQSPTHLIKTRGQQVTLRCSPKSGHDTVSWYQQALGQGPQFIFQYYEEEERQRGNFPDRFSGHQFPNYSSELNVNALLLGDSALYLCASSLADTQYFGPGTRLTVL.

This clonotype was counted between two and nine times. V and J are TRBV19 and TRBJ2-5, with 7 bases lining up with TRBD2. The CDR3 extends over 15 amino acids. The germline gives CDR1 LNHDA, CDR2 SQIVND (reference sequence). Trimming removed 4 bases from V and 4 bases from J; junction bases left unmatched: 9. CDR3 DNA sequence: TGTGCCAGTAGTACCGGACTAGTCTTTTTAGAGACCCAGTACTTC. The encoded protein is CASSTGLVFLETQYF.

The table lists this clonotype with many counts. V is TRBV12-3 or TRBV12-4 and J is TRBJ1-6; D is uncertain. V was clipped by 1 base and J by 10 bases, with 17 bases between them. CDR3 length: 16 amino acids. In nucleotides, the CDR3 is TGTGCCAGCAGTTTAGAGGCGGGAGGCGGCGGGTCACCCCTCCACTTT. Amino acid sequence: CASSLEAGGGGSPLHF.

This clonotype appeared a few times. This sequence joins TRBV20-1 and TRBJ1-5; D is unclear. Per the germline V gene, CDR1 is DFQATT and CDR2 is SNEGSKA (reference sequence). The CDR3 is made up of 14 amino acids. The V gene lost 3 bases and the J gene lost 7 bases, with 16 bases spanning the gap. CDR3 in amino acids: CSASPDLAGQPQHF. The CDR3 DNA reads TGCAGTGCTAGTCCGGACCTCGCTGGGCAGCCCCAGCATTTT.

At least ten counts were recorded for this clonotype. CDR3 region: CAWSSAQGYEQFF. For the CDR3, the DNA is TGTGCCTGGAGTTCAGCGCAGGGGTATGAGCAGTTCTTC. The V gene is TRBV30, the J gene TRBJ2-1; maybe TRBD1 (6 bases). The CDR3 contains 13 residues. V shed 2 bases and J shed 8 bases, with 13 bases lying between them. Germline lookup yields CDR1 GTSNPN and CDR2 SVGIG (reference sequence).

J is TRBJ2-1 and V is TRBV14, with 9 bases that match TRBD1. This CDR3 contains 17 residues. Germline assignment: CDR1 SGHDN and CDR2 FVKESK. V lost 0 bases to trimming and J lost 3 bases; unmatched junction nucleotides: 6. The CDR3 nucleotides are TGTGCCAGCAGCCAAGATTGGGGGACAGGGAACTACAATGAGCAGTTCTTC. Translating it yields CASSQDWGTGNYNEQFF.

This clonotype came up many times. The rearrangement joins TRBV20-1 to TRBJ2-7; D uncertain. CDR3 length: 15 amino acids. Per germline, CDR1 DFQATT and CDR2 SNEGSKA (reference sequence). Between the trimmed V and J ends, which lost 2 bases and 0 bases, there was a span of 14 bases. This chain's CDR3 is CSARPDGSSSYEQYF. DNA for the CDR3: TGCAGTGCTAGACCGGACGGTTCAAGCTCCTACGAGCAGTACTTC.

The V gene is TRBV27, the J gene TRBJ2-3; the D gene could be TRBD1 or TRBD2 (5 bases each). This CDR3 is built from 18 residues. V was trimmed by 5 bases and J by 3 bases, leaving 24 bases between them. Germline CDR1 and CDR2: MNHEY and SMNVEV (reference sequence). The CDR3 region is CASSARRYTGEGTDTQYF. CDR3 DNA sequence: TGTGCCAGCAGTGCCCGACGATACACGGGTGAGGGGACAGATACGCAGTATTTT.

This clonotype was recorded many times. The V gene is TRBV5-4, the J gene TRBJ2-3; 7 positions match TRBD1. The junction had 10 bases not matched to a gene; V was cut back by 5 bases and J by 4 bases. The CDR3 is 15 residues long. CDR1 is SGHNT and CDR2 is YYREEE in the germline V gene (reference sequence). Here the CDR3 reads CASRLTGDGPDTQYF. The DNA of the CDR3 is TGTGCCAGCAGACTTACAGGGGACGGGCCAGATACGCAGTATTTT.

This clonotype has at least ten counts. The chain uses TRBV4-1 and TRBJ1-1, with TRBD1 as a possible D gene (5 bases). Germline V gene lookup returns CDR1 MGHRA and CDR2 YSYEKL. V was cut by 2 bases and J by 4 bases, with 17 bases left in between. CDR3 length equals 16 residues. The chain's CDR3 is CASSQRQVGAITEAFF. CDR3 bases: TGCGCCAGCAGCCAAAGGCAGGTAGGGGCAATCACTGAAGCTTTCTTT.

Regarding this clonotype: Its ends do not fully match the called genes, so a read error is possible. The V and J genes are TRBV4-1 and TRBJ1-2; a weak D match, TRBD1 (6 bases). This CDR3 has 16 amino acids. Germline V gene lookup returns CDR1 MGHRA and CDR2 YSYEKL. CDR3 sequence reads: CAGSQEGTPIFYRYTF. The CDR3 DNA is TGCGCCGGCAGCCAAGAGGGGACACCCATCTTCTATCGCTACACATTC.

The V and J genes are TRBV7-4 and TRBJ2-7; a possible D gene is TRBD2 (5 bases). The CDR3 spans 15 residues. Trimming took 1 base from V and 4 from J, leaving 14 bases between them. Germline loops: CDR1 SGHVT, CDR2 SQSDAQ. The CDR3 DNA is TGTGCCAGCAGCTTAGGTCGGGGAACTCTTTACGAGCAGTACTTC. Translated, it gives CASSLGRGTLYEQYF.